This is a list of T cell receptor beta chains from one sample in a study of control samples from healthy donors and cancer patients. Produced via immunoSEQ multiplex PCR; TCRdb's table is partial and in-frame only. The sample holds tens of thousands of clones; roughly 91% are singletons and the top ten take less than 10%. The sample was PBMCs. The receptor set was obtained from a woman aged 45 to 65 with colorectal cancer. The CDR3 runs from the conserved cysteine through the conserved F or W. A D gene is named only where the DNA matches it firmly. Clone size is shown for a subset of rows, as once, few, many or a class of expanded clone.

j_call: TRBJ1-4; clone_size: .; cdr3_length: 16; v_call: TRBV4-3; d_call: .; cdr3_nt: TGCGCCAGCAGCCAAGAAACGACACAAACTAATGAAAAACTGTTTTTT; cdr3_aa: CASSQETTQTNEKLFF
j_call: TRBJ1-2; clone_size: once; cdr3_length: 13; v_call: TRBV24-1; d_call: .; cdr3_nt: TGTGCCACCAGTGATATAACAGGGTATGGCTACACCTTC; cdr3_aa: CATSDITGYGYTF
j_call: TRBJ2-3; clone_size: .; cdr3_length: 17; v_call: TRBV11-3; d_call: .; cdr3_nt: TGTGCCAGCAGCTTAGGGGGGTCGGGGAAATCCCCAGATACGCAGTATTTT; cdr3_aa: CASSLGGSGKSPDTQYF
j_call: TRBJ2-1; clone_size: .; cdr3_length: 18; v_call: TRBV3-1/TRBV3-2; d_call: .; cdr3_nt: TGTGCCAGCAGCCGTCAGAGGTCGGGTCCAAGCTCCTACAATGAGCAGTTCTTC; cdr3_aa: CASSRQRSGPSSYNEQFF
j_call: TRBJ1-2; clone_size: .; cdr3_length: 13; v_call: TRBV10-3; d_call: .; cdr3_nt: TGTGCCATCAGTGATGAAAGGGCGGGTGGCTACACCTTC; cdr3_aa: CAISDERAGGYTF
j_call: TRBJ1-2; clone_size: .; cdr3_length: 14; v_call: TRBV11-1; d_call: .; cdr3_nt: TGTGCCAGCAGCTTAGGGACGACAGTGGATGGCTACACCTTC; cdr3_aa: CASSLGTTVDGYTF
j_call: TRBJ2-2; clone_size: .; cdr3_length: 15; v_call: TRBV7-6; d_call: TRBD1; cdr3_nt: TGTGCCAGCAGCACTAGACAGGGGAACACCGGGGAGCTGTTTTTT; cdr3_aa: CASSTRQGNTGELFF
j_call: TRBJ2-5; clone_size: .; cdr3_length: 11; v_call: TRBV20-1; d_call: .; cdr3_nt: TGCAGTGCTCCACTCTCTGAGACCCAGTACTTC; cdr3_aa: CSAPLSETQYF
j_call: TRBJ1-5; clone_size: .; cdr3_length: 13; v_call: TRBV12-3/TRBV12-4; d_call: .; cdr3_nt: TGTGCCAGCAGCCAGGGAAGGGCGCAGCCCCAGCATTTT; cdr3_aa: CASSQGRAQPQHF
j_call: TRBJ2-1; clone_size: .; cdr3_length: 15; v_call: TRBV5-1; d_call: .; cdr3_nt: TGCGCCAGCAGCTTGAGTCAGGGAGATGACAATGAGCAGTTCTTC; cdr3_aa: CASSLSQGDDNEQFF
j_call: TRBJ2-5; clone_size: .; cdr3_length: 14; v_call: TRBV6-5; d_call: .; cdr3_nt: TGTGCCAGCAGTTACTCGAAGGGCGTGGAGACCCAGTACTTC; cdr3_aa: CASSYSKGVETQYF
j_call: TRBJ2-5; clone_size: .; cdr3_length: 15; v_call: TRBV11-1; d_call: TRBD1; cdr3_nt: TGTGCCAGCAGCCCAGGGACAGACATCCGTGGGGCCCAGTACTTC; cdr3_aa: CASSPGTDIRGAQYF
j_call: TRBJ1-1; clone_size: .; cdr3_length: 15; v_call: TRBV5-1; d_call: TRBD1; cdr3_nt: TGCGCCAGCAGCTTGTCCGGGACAGTGAACACTGAAGCTTTCTTT; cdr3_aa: CASSLSGTVNTEAFF
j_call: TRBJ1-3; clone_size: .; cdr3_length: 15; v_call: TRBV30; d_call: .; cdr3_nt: TGTGCCTGGAGTGGGGTACAGAAGACTGGAAACACCATATATTTT; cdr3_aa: CAWSGVQKTGNTIYF
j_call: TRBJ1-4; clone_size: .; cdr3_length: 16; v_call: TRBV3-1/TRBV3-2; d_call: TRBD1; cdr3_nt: TGTGCCAGCAGCCAACCCGGGACAGGAACTAATGAAAAACTGTTTTTT; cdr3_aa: CASSQPGTGTNEKLFF
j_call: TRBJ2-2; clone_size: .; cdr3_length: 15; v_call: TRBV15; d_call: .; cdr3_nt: TGTGCCACCAGCAGGCCGTCTGACGGAGTCGGGGAGCTGTTTTTT; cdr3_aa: CATSRPSDGVGELFF
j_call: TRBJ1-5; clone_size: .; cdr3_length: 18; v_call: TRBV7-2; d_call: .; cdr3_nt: TGTGCCAGCAGCTTAGGGGCAGGGTTGAGGGGGAGCAATCAGCCCCAGCATTTT; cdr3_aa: CASSLGAGLRGSNQPQHF
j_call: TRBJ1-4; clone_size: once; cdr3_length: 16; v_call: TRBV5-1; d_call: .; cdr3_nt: TGCGCCAGCAGCTTGGCCACAGGTGCAACTAATGAAAAACTGTTTTTT; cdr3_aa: CASSLATGATNEKLFF
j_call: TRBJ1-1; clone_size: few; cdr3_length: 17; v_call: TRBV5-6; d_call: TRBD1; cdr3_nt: TGTGCCAGCAGCTTGTTCGGACAGGGGGCGCTGAAAACTGAAGCTTTCTTT; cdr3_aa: CASSLFGQGALKTEAFF
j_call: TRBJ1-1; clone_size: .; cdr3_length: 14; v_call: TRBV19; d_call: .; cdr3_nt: TGTGCCAGTAGTATGAAAAGTTTGAACACTGAAGCTTTCTTT; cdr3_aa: CASSMKSLNTEAFF
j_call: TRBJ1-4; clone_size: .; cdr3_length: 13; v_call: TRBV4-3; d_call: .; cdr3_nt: TGCGCCAGCAGCCTAATACAGGGAGAAAAACTGTTTTTT; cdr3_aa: CASSLIQGEKLFF
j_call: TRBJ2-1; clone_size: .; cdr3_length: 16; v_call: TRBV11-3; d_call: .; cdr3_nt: TGTGCCAGCAGCTTAAGTACTGGGCCCTACCAAGGTGAGCAGTTCTTC; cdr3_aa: CASSLSTGPYQGEQFF
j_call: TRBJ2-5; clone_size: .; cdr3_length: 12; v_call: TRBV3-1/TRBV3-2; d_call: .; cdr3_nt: TGTGCCAGCAGCCAAGACACGGAGACCCAGTACTTC; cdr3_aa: CASSQDTETQYF
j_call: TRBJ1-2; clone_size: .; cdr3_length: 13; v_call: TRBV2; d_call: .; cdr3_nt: TGTGCCAGCAGTGAGGGGGGCACCTATGGCTACACCTTC; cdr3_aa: CASSEGGTYGYTF
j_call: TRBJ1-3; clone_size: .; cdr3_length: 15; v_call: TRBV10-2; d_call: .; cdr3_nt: TGCGCCAGCAGTGAGAATTGGGGTTCGGGAAACACCATATATTTT; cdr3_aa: CASSENWGSGNTIYF
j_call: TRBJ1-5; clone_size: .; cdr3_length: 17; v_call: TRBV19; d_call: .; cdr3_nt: TGTGCCAGTAGTAGGATGCTTGGATTAAATAGCAATCAGCCCCAGCATTTT; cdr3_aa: CASSRMLGLNSNQPQHF